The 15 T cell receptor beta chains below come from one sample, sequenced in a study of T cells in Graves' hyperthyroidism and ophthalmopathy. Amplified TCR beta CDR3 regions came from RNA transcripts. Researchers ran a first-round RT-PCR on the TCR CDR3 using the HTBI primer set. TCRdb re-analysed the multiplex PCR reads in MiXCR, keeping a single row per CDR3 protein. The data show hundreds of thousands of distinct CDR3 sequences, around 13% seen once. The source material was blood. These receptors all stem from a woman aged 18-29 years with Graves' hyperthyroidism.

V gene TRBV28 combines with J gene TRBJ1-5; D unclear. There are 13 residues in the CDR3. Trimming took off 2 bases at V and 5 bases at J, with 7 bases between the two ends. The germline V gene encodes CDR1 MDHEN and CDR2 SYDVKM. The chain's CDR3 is CASSLEDDQPQHF. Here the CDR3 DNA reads TGTGCCAGCAGTTTAGAAGACGATCAGCCCCAGCATTTT.

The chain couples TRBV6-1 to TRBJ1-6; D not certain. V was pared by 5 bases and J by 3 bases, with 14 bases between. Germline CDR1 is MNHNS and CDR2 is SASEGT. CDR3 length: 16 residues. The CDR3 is CASSPQDPFYNSPLHF. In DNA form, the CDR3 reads TGTGCCAGCAGTCCCCAGGACCCGTTCTATAATTCACCCCTCCACTTT.

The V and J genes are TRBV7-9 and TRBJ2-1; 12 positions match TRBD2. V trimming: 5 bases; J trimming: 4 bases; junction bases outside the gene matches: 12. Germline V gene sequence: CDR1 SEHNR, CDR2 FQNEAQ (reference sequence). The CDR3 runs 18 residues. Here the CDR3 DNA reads TGTGCCAGCAGCCCATCACCCACTAGCGGGAGGTCTTACAATGAGCAGTTCTTC. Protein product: CASSPSPTSGRSYNEQFF.

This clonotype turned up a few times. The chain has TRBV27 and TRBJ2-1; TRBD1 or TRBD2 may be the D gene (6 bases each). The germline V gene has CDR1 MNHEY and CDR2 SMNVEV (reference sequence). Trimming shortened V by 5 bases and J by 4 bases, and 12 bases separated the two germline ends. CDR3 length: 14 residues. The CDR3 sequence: CASSPGAGYNEQFF. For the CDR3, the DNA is TGTGCCAGCAGTCCGGGGGCAGGATACAATGAGCAGTTCTTC.

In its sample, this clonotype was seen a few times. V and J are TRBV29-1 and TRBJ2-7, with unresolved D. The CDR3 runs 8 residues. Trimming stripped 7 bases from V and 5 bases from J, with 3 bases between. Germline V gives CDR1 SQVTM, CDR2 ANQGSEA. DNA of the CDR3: TGCAGCGCCCACGAGCAGTACTTC. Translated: CSAHEQYF.

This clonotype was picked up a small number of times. The CDR3 nucleotides read TGCAGCGTTCCAGGGGGGAATAGCGGCTACACCTTC. It codes for CSVPGGNSGYTF. This sequence joins TRBV29-1 and TRBJ1-2; 7 nucleotides agree with TRBD1. Unmatched junction bases numbered 8, after V lost 5 bases and J lost 8 bases. The CDR3 totals 12 residues. Germline V gene lookup returns CDR1 SQVTM and CDR2 ANQGSEA.

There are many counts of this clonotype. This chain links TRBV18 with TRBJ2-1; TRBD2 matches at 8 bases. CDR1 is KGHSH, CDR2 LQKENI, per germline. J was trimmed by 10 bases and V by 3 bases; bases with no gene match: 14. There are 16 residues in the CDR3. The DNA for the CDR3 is TGTGCCAGCTCACCTAGCGGGAACCCCAGTTTAGGGGAGCAGTTCTTC. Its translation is CASSPSGNPSLGEQFF.

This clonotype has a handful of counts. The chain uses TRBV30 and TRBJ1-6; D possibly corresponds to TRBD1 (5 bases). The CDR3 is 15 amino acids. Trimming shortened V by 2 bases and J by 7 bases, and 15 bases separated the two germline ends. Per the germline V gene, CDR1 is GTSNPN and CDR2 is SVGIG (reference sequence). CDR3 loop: CAWSTRGARNSPLHF. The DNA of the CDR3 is TGTGCCTGGAGTACCAGAGGGGCGCGAAATTCACCCCTCCACTTT.

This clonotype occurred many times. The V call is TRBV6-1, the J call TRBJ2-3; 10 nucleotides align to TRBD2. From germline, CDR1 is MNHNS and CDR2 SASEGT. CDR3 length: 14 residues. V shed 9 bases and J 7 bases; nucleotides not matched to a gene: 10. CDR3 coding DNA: TGTGCCAGTAGAATAGCGGGAGGATCAAATACGCAGTATTTT. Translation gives CASRIAGGSNTQYF.

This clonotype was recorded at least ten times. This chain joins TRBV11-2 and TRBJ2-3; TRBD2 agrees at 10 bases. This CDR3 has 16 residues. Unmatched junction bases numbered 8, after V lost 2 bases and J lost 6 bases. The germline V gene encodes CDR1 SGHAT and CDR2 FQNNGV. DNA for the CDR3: TGTGCCAGCAGCTTATTGGCTAGCGGGAGTAAGGATACGCAGTATTTT. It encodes CASSLLASGSKDTQYF.

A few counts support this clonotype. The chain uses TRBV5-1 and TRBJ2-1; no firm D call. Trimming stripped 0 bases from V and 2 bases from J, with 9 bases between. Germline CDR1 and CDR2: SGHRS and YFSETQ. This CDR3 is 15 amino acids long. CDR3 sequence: CASSLAAPPYNEQFF. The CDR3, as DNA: TGCGCCAGCAGCTTGGCAGCTCCGCCCTACAATGAGCAGTTCTTC.

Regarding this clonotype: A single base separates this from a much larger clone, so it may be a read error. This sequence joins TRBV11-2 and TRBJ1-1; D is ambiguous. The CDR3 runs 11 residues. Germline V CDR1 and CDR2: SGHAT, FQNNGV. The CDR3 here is CASSLSVEALF. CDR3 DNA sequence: TGTGCCAGCAGCTTGTCAGTTGAAGCTCTCTTT.

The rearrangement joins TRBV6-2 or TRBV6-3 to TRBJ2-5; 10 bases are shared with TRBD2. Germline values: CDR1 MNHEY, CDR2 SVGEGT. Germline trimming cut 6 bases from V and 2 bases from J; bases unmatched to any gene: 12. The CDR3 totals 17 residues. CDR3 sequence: CASSIGLAEVTQETQYF. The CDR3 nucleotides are TGTGCCAGCAGCATAGGACTAGCGGAAGTCACTCAAGAGACCCAGTACTTC.

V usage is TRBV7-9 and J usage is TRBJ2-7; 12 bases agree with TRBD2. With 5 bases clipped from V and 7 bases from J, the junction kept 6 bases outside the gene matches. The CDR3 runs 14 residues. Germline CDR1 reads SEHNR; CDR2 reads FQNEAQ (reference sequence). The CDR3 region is CASSPSSGRAEQYF. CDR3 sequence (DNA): TGTGCCAGCAGCCCTTCTAGCGGGAGGGCAGAGCAGTACTTC.

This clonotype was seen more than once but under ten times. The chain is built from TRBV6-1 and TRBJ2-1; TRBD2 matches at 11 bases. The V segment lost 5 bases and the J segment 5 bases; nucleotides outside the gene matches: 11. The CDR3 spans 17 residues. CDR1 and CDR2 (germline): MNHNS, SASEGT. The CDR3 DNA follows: TGTGCCAGCAGTCGGGCGTGGACTAGCGGGTCTCACAATGAGCAGTTCTTC. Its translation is CASSRAWTSGSHNEQFF.